The TCR beta chain under discussion was sequenced for a study of cytomegalovirus exposure and HLA in healthy donors. Deletions cut 4 bases from V and 4 bases from J, with 14 bases between. Germline loops: CDR1 SNHLY, CDR2 FYNNEI. The CDR3 loop spans 15 amino acids. Study-wide points: Investigators reported under 200 TCR beta chains as tied to cytomegalovirus. According to a later analysis, most TCR beta chains associated with CMV appeared HLA-restricted.

As for this clone: Its antigen is unknown.

The PCR used 60 Vbeta and 13 Jbeta primers. In the authors' workflow: In a later analysis, 8.5 million to 14 million of 65 million to 90 million unique beta chains occurred in at least two donors. This table comes from immunoSEQ multiplex PCR, and its TCRdb copy is limited to in-frame clones, with some not included. V and J calls and clone size are those listed in that table; D and trimming were worked out from the DNA. The sample contains more than 110,000 clones, around 82% of which appear only once. The sequencing sample was made of PBMCs. The chain carries TRBV2 and TRBJ1-5, with D maybe TRBD1 (6 bases). The source is a man aged 50 or older in good health and CMV-seronegative. CDR3 coding DNA: TGTGCCAGCAGTGTCGGACAGAGTGGGAATCAGCCCCAGCATTTT. Translation: CASSVGQSGNQPQHF.